The 24 T cell receptor beta chains below all came from one sample that was sequenced in a study of Graves' ophthalmopathy and Graves' hyperthyroidism. Scientists amplified the TCR beta CDR3 regions from RNA transcripts. RT-PCR with HTBI primers came first, then second-round multiplex PCR. MiXCR, run by TCRdb on the multiplex PCR reads, gives a single entry per CDR3 protein. The table records around 340,000 distinct CDR3 sequences, roughly 15% of them present only once. The source material was peripheral blood. The receptors come from an adult man with Graves' ophthalmopathy.

The V call is TRBV7-6, the J call TRBJ2-7; D is ambiguous. With 4 bases removed from V and 1 base from J, the gap between germline ends came to 11 bases. This CDR3 contains 14 residues. Germline CDR1 SGHVS, CDR2 FNYEAQ. The CDR3 here is CASSSQITSYEQYF. For the CDR3, the DNA is TGTGCCAGCAGCTCACAGATAACTTCCTACGAGCAGTACTTC.

In its sample, this clonotype was seen many times. V is TRBV15 and J is TRBJ2-5, with TRBD2 identical over 7 bases. From germline, CDR1 is LNHNV and CDR2 YYDKDF (reference sequence). The V segment lost 0 bases and the J segment 7 bases; nucleotides outside the gene matches: 14. There are 17 residues in the CDR3. CDR3 in DNA: TGTGCCACCAGCAGAGATAAGGCGGCGGGAGTTTACGGGACCCAGTACTTC. Translating it yields CATSRDKAAGVYGTQYF.

This clonotype was found many times. This chain links TRBV6-2 or TRBV6-3 with TRBJ2-5; TRBD2 matches at 8 bases. This CDR3 is built from 15 residues. The J segment lost 0 bases and the V segment lost 2 bases, leaving 2 bases of the junction unmatched. The germline gives CDR1 MNHEY, CDR2 SVGEGT. CDR3 nucleotides: TGTGCCAGCAGTTACGGACTAGCAAACCAAGAGACCCAGTACTTC. This encodes CASSYGLANQETQYF.

In this sample, this clonotype turned up many times. The chain couples TRBV11-2 to TRBJ1-2; D is undetermined. The ends were cut back, 5 bases at V and 4 bases at J, with 17 bases in the middle. The CDR3 contains 15 residues. Germline values: CDR1 SGHAT, CDR2 FQNNGV. The CDR3 nucleotides read TGTGCCAGCAGCAAAGGGCGGGCAGGTATCTATGGCTACACCTTC. This encodes CASSKGRAGIYGYTF.

With regard to this clonotype: A read error may explain this, as a much larger clone is one base away. As the CDR3 is not closed by the conserved phenylalanine or tryptophan, this likely results from a read error. The rearrangement links TRBV2 to TRBJ1-5; 7 nucleotides match TRBD1. Losses at the gene ends were 6 bases for V and 6 bases for J; bases not matched to a gene: 5. There are 13 residues in the CDR3. CDR1 and CDR2 from the germline V gene are SNHLY and FYNNEI. CDR3 residues: CASRDREGQPQHC. The CDR3 DNA follows: TGTGCCAGCAGAGACAGGGAGGGTCAGCCCCAGCATTGT.

This clonotype was observed many times. The genes are TRBV7-9 and TRBJ1-1; the D gene is possibly TRBD1 (6 bases). Trimming removed 7 bases at V and 7 bases at J, with 16 bases between. This CDR3 comprises 13 residues. CDR1 is SEHNR, CDR2 FQNEAQ, per germline (reference sequence). The CDR3 coding sequence is TGTGCCAGCAACCCAGGACAGTTGGATGAAGCTTTCTTT. Amino acids: CASNPGQLDEAFF.

There are many counts of this clonotype. V is TRBV28 and J is TRBJ1-1, with 10 bases aligning to TRBD1. The V gene end was trimmed by 2 bases and the J gene end by 3 bases; junction bases not matched to a gene: 3. Germline V gives CDR1 MDHEN, CDR2 SYDVKM. The CDR3 totals 15 residues. The CDR3 DNA reads TGTGCCAGCAGTTTAGGGGACAGGGGAGACACTGAAGCTTTCTTT. This sequence encodes CASSLGDRGDTEAFF. The full variable domain, its missing parts supplied by reference TRBV28 and TRBJ1-1, is DVKVTQSSRYLVKRTGEKVFLECVQDMDHENMFWYRQDPGLGLRLIYFSYDVKMKEKGDIPEGYSVSREKKERFSLILESASTNQTSMYLCASSLGDRGDTEAFFGQGTRLTVV.

This clonotype was counted at least ten times. V is TRBV11-1 and J is TRBJ1-2; 10 nucleotides agree with TRBD1. The ends lost 3 bases at V and 4 bases at J; junction bases unmatched: 8. The CDR3 covers 16 residues. Germline CDR1 is SGHAT and CDR2 is FQDESV (reference sequence). This CDR3 is CASSFSGGQGSYGYTF. The CDR3 DNA sequence: TGTGCCAGCAGCTTTTCCGGGGGACAGGGGAGCTATGGCTACACCTTC.

This clonotype was recorded a few times. The rearrangement uses TRBV20-1 and TRBJ2-7, with 13 bases lining up with TRBD2. V shed 1 base and J 4 bases; nucleotides not matched to a gene: 10. Germline CDR1 DFQATT, CDR2 SNEGSKA (reference sequence). The CDR3 length is 17 residues. The CDR3: CSARVGLAGVGAYEQYF. The CDR3 nucleotides are TGCAGTGCTAGAGTCGGACTAGCGGGAGTCGGGGCTTACGAGCAGTACTTC.

Many counts were recorded for this clonotype. The chain links TRBV30 to TRBJ1-2, with D uncertain. The CDR3 spans 12 residues. Germline V CDR1 and CDR2: GTSNPN, SVGIG (reference sequence). Trimming removed 0 bases from V and 6 bases from J, with 8 bases in between. The CDR3 DNA is TGTGCCTGGAGTGTTGGCCGACATGGCTACACCTTC. Protein: CAWSVGRHGYTF.

This clonotype was counted ten times or more. The chain employs TRBV7-2 and TRBJ1-2; D remains unclear. Deletions cut 5 bases from V and 4 bases from J, with 11 bases between. Per germline, CDR1 SGHTA and CDR2 FQGNSA. The CDR3 is 13 residues long. CDR3 nucleotides: TGTGCCAGCAGCCCGGACCGAAGCTATGGCTACACCTTC. Encoded protein: CASSPDRSYGYTF.

This clonotype occurred a few times. V is TRBV6-2 or TRBV6-3 and J is TRBJ2-7, with D perhaps TRBD1 (6 bases). CDR3 size: 14 residues. V lost 6 bases and J 7 bases, leaving 19 bases between the germline ends. CDR1 is MNHEY and CDR2 is SVGEGT in the germline V gene. DNA of the CDR3: TGTGCCAGCAGCCTACCCACAGGGACCAGAGAGCAGTACTTC. Its translation is CASSLPTGTREQYF.

This clonotype was recorded many times. The V and J genes are TRBV15 and TRBJ2-2, with D perhaps matching TRBD2 (5 bases). The length of the CDR3 is 14 residues. Germline values: CDR1 LNHNV, CDR2 YYDKDF (reference sequence). V was clipped by 6 bases and J by 6 bases, with 14 bases between them. The CDR3: CATSGLLGAGELFF. CDR3 coding DNA: TGTGCCACCAGTGGACTCCTCGGGGCCGGGGAGCTGTTTTTT.

At least ten counts were recorded for this clonotype. The chain carries TRBV6-5 and TRBJ1-6; TRBD1 matches at 12 bases. CDR1 is MNHEY, CDR2 SVGAGI, per germline. The V gene end was trimmed by 6 bases and the J gene end by 7 bases; junction bases not matched to a gene: 22. This CDR3 has 21 amino acids. The CDR3 reads CASRPRDRGPTPGLRNSPLHF. CDR3 in DNA: TGTGCCAGCAGACCCCGGGACAGGGGGCCCACCCCCGGGTTAAGAAATTCACCCCTCCACTTT.

This clonotype was observed many times. This chain joins TRBV7-8 and TRBJ2-7; a possible D gene is TRBD1 (5 bases). Germline CDR1 reads SGHVS; CDR2 reads FQNEAQ. V was shortened by 5 bases and J by 1 base, with 12 bases between the two germline ends. The CDR3 totals 14 residues. CDR3 bases: TGTGCCAGCAGCCTTGGCAGGGAATCCTACGAGCAGTACTTC. Amino acids: CASSLGRESYEQYF. The variable domain in full, completed from reference TRBV7-8 and TRBJ2-7, reads GAGVSQSPRYKVAKRGQDVALRCDPISGHVSLFWYQQALGQGPEFLTYFQNEAQLDKSGLPSDRFFAERPEGSVSTLKIQRTQQEDSAVYLCASSLGRESYEQYFGPGTRLTVT.

This clonotype was counted many times. The genes are TRBV30 and TRBJ1-1, with D perhaps matching TRBD1 (5 bases). The CDR3 covers 10 residues. The germline V gene has CDR1 GTSNPN and CDR2 SVGIG (reference sequence). The CDR3 bases are TGTGCTTGGGGGGGAGGGAAAGCTTTCTTT. This translates into CAWGGGKAFF.

This clonotype was counted ten times or more. This chain links TRBV5-1 with TRBJ1-1, with D perhaps TRBD1 (5 bases). CDR1 and CDR2 from the germline V gene are SGHRS and YFSETQ. V lost 2 bases and J 0 bases, leaving 8 bases between the germline ends. The CDR3 has 14 residues. CDR3 DNA sequence: TGCGCCAGCAGCTTTGACAGCTTGAACACTGAAGCTTTCTTT. Its protein product is CASSFDSLNTEAFF.

This clonotype was counted many times. The chain has TRBV9 and TRBJ2-2; D perhaps matches TRBD2 (6 bases). The germline V gene encodes CDR1 SGDLS and CDR2 YYNGEE. The CDR3 contains 15 residues. V lost 2 bases and J 4 bases, leaving 12 bases between the germline ends. CDR3 amino acids: CASSVERAGTGELFF. CDR3 nucleotides: TGTGCCAGCAGCGTTGAGCGGGCCGGCACCGGGGAGCTGTTTTTT.

This clonotype has a count of ten or more. This rearrangement joins TRBV4-1 to TRBJ1-2; D not certain. The CDR3 is made up of 17 amino acids. CDR1 and CDR2 from the germline V gene are MGHRA and YSYEKL. V was clipped by 1 base and J by 7 bases, with 22 bases between them. For the CDR3, the DNA is TGCGCCAGCAGCCAAGCCCCCTCTAAGGATTGGATCGGTGGCTACACCTTC. It encodes CASSQAPSKDWIGGYTF.

This clonotype was found many times. The V call is TRBV3-1, the J call TRBJ1-1, with TRBD1 as a possible D gene (5 bases). Germline V CDR1 and CDR2: LGHDT, YNNKEL (reference sequence). The CDR3 is made up of 17 amino acids. Between the trimmed V and J ends, which lost 1 base and 0 bases, there was a span of 15 bases. The CDR3 spells CASSQGGGASMNTEAFF. The CDR3 DNA reads as TGTGCCAGCAGCCAAGGGGGAGGGGCATCCATGAACACTGAAGCTTTCTTT.

This clonotype was recorded a few times. Written as DNA, the CDR3 is TGTGCCAGCAGCGCACTCATACTGGGGACCTACGAGCAGTACTTC. It specifies CASSALILGTYEQYF. V and J are TRBV6-1 and TRBJ2-7, with D unresolved. Germline assignment: CDR1 MNHNS and CDR2 SASEGT. This CDR3 has 15 amino acids. V gave up 6 bases and J gave up 2 bases, with 17 bases separating them.

Worth noting for this clonotype: The junction and the germline gene differ at one end; a read error may be behind it. V and J are TRBV20-1 and TRBJ2-4; the D gene could be TRBD1 or TRBD2 (5 bases each). Germline V CDR1 and CDR2: DFQATT, SNEGSKA (reference sequence). This CDR3 is 15 amino acids long. The CDR3 protein is CSAQYRNGAKNFQYF. DNA of the CDR3: TGCAGTGCTCAATACAGGAACGGGGCCAAAAACTTTCAGTACTTC.

This clonotype was detected ten times or more. The rearrangement joins TRBV5-1 to TRBJ2-2, with 14 bases aligning to TRBD2. From germline, CDR1 is SGHRS and CDR2 YFSETQ. The J segment lost 4 bases and the V segment lost 3 bases, leaving 8 bases of the junction unmatched. This CDR3 has 18 residues. CDR3 in amino acids: CASSSGLAGVGITGELFF. The CDR3, as DNA: TGCGCCAGCAGCTCGGGACTAGCGGGAGTCGGGATCACCGGGGAGCTGTTTTTT.

This clonotype was recorded at least ten times. The rearrangement links TRBV7-2 to TRBJ2-2; no firm D call. The CDR3 is 15 amino acids. V was clipped by 0 bases and J by 4 bases, with 9 bases between them. Germline CDR1 and CDR2: SGHTA and FQGNSA. This chain's CDR3 is CASSLASGFTGELFF. Here the CDR3 DNA reads TGTGCCAGCAGCTTAGCTTCAGGTTTCACCGGGGAGCTGTTTTTT.